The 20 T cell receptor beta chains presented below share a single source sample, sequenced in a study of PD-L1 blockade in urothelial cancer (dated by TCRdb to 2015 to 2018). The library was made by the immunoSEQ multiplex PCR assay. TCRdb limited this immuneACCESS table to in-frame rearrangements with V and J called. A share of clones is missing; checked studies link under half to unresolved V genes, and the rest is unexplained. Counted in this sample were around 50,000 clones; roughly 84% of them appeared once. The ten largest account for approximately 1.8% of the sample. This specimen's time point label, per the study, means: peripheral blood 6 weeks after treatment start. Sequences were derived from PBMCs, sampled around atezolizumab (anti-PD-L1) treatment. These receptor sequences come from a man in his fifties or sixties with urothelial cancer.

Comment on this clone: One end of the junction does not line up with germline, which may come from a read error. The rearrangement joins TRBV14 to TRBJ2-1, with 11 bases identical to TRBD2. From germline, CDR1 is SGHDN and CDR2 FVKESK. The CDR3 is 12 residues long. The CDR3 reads CASSLGTSGFVF. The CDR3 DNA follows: TGTGCCAGCAGCCTCGGGACTAGCGGATTTGTCTTC. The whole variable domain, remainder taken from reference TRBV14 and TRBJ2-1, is EAGVTQFPSHSVIEKGQTVTLRCDPISGHDNLYWYRRVMGKEIKFLLHFVKESKQDESGMPNNRFLAERTGGTYSTLKVQPAELEDSGVYFCASSLGTSGFVFGPGTRLTVL.

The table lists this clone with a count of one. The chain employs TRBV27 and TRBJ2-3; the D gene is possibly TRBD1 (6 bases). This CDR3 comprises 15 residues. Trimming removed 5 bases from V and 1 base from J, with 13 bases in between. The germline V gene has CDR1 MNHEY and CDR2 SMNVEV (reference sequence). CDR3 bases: TGTGCCAGCAGTCCTCCTAAGGGGGGCACAGATACGCAGTATTTT. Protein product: CASSPPKGGTDTQYF.

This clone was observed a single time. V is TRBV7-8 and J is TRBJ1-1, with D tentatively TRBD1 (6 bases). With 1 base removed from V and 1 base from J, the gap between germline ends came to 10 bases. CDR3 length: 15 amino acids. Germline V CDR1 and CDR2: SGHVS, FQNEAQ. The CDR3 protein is CASSLGIQGNTEAFF. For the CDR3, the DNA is TGTGCCAGCAGCTTAGGAATACAGGGGAACACTGAAGCTTTCTTT.

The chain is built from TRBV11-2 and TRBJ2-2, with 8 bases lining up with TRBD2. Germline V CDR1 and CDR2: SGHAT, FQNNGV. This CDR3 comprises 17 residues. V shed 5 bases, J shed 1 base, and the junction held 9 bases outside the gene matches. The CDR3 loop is CASSLGVGRVNTGELFF. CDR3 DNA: TGTGCCAGCAGCCTTGGGGTCGGGAGGGTGAACACCGGGGAGCTGTTTTTT.

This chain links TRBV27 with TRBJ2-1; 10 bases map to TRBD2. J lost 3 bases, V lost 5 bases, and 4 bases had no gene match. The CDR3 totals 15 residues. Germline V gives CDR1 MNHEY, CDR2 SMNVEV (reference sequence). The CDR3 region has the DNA TGTGCCAGCAGTACAATAGCGGGGGGCTACAATGAGCAGTTCTTC. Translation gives CASSTIAGGYNEQFF.

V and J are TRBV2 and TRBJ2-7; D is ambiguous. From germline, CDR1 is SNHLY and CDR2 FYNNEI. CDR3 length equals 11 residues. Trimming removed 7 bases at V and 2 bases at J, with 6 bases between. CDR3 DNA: TGTGCCAGCACGGTGGCCTACGAGCAGTACTTC. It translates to CASTVAYEQYF.

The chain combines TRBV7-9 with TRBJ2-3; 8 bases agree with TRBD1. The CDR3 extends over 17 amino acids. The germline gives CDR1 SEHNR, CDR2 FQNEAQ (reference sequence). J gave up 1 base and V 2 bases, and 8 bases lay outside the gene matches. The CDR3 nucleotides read TGTGCCAGCAGCTTAATGAGGGGACAGGTTGGCACAGATACGCAGTATTTT. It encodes CASSLMRGQVGTDTQYF. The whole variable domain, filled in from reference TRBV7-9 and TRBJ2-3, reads DTGVSQNPRHKITKRGQNVTFRCDPISEHNRLYWYRQTLGQGPEFLTYFQNEAQLEKSRLLSDRFSAERPKGSFSTLEIQRTEQGDSAMYLCASSLMRGQVGTDTQYFGPGTRLTVL.

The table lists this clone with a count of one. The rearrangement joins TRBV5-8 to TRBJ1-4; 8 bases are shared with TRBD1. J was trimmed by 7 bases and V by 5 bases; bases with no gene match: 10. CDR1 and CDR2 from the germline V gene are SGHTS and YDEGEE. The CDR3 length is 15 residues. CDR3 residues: CASRPRTGRGEKLFF. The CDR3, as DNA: TGTGCCAGCAGACCTAGGACAGGGAGGGGTGAAAAACTGTTTTTT.

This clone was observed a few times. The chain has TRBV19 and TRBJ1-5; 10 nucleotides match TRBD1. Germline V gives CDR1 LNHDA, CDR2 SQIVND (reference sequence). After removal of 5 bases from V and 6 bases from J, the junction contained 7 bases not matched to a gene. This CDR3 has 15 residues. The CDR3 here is CASSERQGAIQPQHF. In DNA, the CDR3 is TGTGCCAGTAGTGAGAGACAGGGGGCAATTCAGCCCCAGCATTTT.

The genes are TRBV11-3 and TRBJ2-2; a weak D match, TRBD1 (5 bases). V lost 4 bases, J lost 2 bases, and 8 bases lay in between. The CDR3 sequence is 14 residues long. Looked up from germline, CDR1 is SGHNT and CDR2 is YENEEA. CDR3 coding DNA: TGTGCCAGCAGCTCGGACATTAACACCGGGGAGCTGTTTTTT. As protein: CASSSDINTGELFF.

The CDR3 DNA reads as TGTGCCAGTAGTGACAGGGGGCAGGGGTTCCACGAGCAGTACTTC. It translates to CASSDRGQGFHEQYF. The chain couples TRBV19 to TRBJ2-7; 10 nucleotides align to TRBD1. This CDR3 spans 15 amino acids. Looked up from germline, CDR1 is LNHDA and CDR2 is SQIVND (reference sequence). Losses at the gene ends were 5 bases for V and 5 bases for J; bases not matched to a gene: 9.

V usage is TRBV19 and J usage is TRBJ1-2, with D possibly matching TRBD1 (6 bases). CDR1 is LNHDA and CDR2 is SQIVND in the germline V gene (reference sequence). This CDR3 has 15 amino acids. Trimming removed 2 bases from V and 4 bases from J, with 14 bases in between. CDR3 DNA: TGTGCCAGTAGTATACTGCCAGGGGAGGGCTATGGCTACACCTTC. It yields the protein CASSILPGEGYGYTF.

The CDR3 DNA is TGTGCCAGCAGCGAGGGACTAGCGTCCTACGAGCAGTACTTC. Translation gives CASSEGLASYEQYF. V usage is TRBV9 and J usage is TRBJ2-7, with 10 bases aligning to TRBD2. Germline CDR1 and CDR2: SGDLS and YYNGEE. After removal of 3 bases from V and 1 base from J, the junction contained 1 base not matched to a gene. The CDR3 is 14 amino acids.

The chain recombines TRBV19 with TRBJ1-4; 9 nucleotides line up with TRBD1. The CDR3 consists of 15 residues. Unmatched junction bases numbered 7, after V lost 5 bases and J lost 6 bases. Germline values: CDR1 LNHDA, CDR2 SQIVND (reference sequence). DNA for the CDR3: TGTGCCAGTAGTGCTCAGGGACAGGGATATGAAAAACTGTTTTTT. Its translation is CASSAQGQGYEKLFF. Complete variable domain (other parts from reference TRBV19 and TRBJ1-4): DGGITQSPKYLFRKEGQNVTLSCEQNLNHDAMYWYRQDPGQGLRLIYYSQIVNDFQKGDIAEGYSVSREKKESFPLTVTSAQKNPTAFYLCASSAQGQGYEKLFFGSGTQLSVL.

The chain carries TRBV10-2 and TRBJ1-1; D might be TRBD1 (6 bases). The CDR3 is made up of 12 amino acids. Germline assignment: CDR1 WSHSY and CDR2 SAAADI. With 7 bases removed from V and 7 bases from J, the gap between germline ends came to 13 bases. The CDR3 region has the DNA TGCGCCAGCACTACAGGGCCCGGTGAAGCTTTCTTT. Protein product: CASTTGPGEAFF.

The CDR3 sequence is CASSIRAGGETKNIQYF. DNA of the CDR3: TGTGCCAGTAGTATCAGGGCAGGGGGCGAAACCAAAAACATTCAGTACTTC. The chain carries TRBV19 and TRBJ2-4; the match to TRBD1 covers 8 bases. This CDR3 contains 17 residues. V gave up 3 bases and J gave up 2 bases; unmatched junction bases: 9. Germline-derived CDR1 and CDR2 are LNHDA and SQIVND (reference sequence).

This chain's CDR3 is CASSIGTEISYEQYF. For the CDR3, the DNA is TGTGCCAGCAGCATCGGGACAGAGATATCCTACGAGCAGTACTTC. The chain is built from TRBV11-2 and TRBJ2-7; 7 positions agree with TRBD1. The trim removed 5 bases at V and 1 base at J, leaving 8 bases unmatched. The CDR3 has 15 residues. CDR1 is SGHAT, CDR2 FQNNGV, per germline.

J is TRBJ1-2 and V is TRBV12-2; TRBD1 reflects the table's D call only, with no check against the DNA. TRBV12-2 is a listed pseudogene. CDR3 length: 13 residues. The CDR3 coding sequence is TGTGCAATGTTGGGGACAGGGCCTAATGGCTACACCTTC. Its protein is CAMLGTGPNGYTF.

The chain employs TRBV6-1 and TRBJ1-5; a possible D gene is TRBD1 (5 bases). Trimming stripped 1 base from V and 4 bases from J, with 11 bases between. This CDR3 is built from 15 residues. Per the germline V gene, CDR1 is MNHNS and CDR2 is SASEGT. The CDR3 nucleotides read TGTGCCAGCAGTGAAGTGGGGACTGATAATCAGCCCCAGCATTTT. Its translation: CASSEVGTDNQPQHF.

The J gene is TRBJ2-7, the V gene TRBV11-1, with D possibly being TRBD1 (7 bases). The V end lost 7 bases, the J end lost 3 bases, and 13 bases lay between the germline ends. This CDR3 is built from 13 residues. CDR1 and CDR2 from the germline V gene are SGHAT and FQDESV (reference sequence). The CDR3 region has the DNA TGTGCCAGCACAGGGGGGAACTACTACGAGCAGTACTTC. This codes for CASTGGNYYEQYF.